Below are 3 T cell receptor beta chains sequenced from a single sample in a study of T cell repertoires in cytomegalovirus infection (dated by TCRdb to between 2018 and 2021). Sequenced using an Illumina HiSeq 1500. Starting from the raw public reads, TCRdb applied fastp trimming at Q25, assembled clones with MiXCR and retained in-frame beta chains. Every distinct CDR3 protein forms one entry, paired with its most common genes and DNA. This sample is represented by 50,000 to 60,000 distinct CDR3 sequences; around a fifth of them were singletons. The top ten constitute roughly 77% of the sample. Interpreted using the paper, the treatment or condition label stands for: in vitro stimulation with specific CMV peptide epitopes to enrich CMV-specific T cells. No antigens are known for them. The material sequenced was CD8+ T cells from cultured PBMCs, taken from culture after CMV antigen stimulation. Every receptor here comes from a human donor in good health (CMV status not recorded). Some clones in this sample may be carry-over from other donors' samples.

The chain joins TRBV7-9 to TRBJ1-2; TRBD1 matches 9 bases. In germline, CDR1 is SEHNR, CDR2 FQNEAQ (reference sequence). V lost 0 bases and J lost 7; bases outside the gene matches: 12. This CDR3 is built from 17 residues. The CDR3 spells CASSLASRDRAHSGYTF. DNA of the CDR3: TGTGCCAGCAGCTTAGCGAGTCGGGACAGGGCCCACTCTGGCTACACCTTC.

There are a few counts of this clonotype. V and J are TRBV5-1 and TRBJ2-7, with D unresolved. CDR1 is SGHRS, CDR2 YFSETQ, per germline. Trimming shortened V by 0 bases and J by 7 bases, and 17 bases separated the two germline ends. The CDR3 runs 15 residues. CDR3 nucleotides: TGCGCCAGCAGCTTGGATTTGGCTTCGACAAGAGAGCAGTACTTC. Its translation is CASSLDLASTREQYF.

V gene TRBV11-2 combines with J gene TRBJ2-6; no definite D call. Germline assignment: CDR1 SGHAT and CDR2 FQNNGV. This CDR3 comprises 16 residues. V was shortened by 2 bases and J by 0 bases, with 8 bases between the two germline ends. Written as DNA, the CDR3 is TGTGCCAGCAGCTTAAACGAATTCTCTGGGGCCAACGTCCTGACTTTC. This translates into CASSLNEFSGANVLTF. Combining the CDR3 with reference TRBV11-2 and TRBJ2-6 gives the whole variable domain EAGVAQSPRYKIIEKRQSVAFWCNPISGHATLYWYQQILGQGPKLLIQFQNNGVVDDSQLPKDRFSAERLKGVDSTLKIQPAKLEDSAVYLCASSLNEFSGANVLTFGAGSRLTVL.